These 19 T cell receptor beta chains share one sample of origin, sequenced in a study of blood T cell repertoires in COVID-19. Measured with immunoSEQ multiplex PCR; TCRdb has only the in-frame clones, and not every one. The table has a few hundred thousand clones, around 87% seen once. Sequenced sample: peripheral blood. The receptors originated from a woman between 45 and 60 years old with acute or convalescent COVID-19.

As DNA, the CDR3 is TGTGCCAGCAGCTTAGTGGCAGCTGGAAACACCATATATTTT. Protein product: CASSLVAAGNTIYF. The chain couples TRBV11-2 to TRBJ1-3; D unresolved. Germline CDR1 reads SGHAT; CDR2 reads FQNNGV. Trimming took 1 base from V and 2 from J, leaving 6 bases between them. There are 14 residues in the CDR3.

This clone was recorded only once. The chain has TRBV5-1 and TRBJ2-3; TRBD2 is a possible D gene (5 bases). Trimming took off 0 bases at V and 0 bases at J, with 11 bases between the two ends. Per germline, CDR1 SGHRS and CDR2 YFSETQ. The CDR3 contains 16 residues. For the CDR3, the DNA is TGCGCCAGCAGCTTGGGGCTAGCAGCTAGCACAGATACGCAGTATTTT. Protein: CASSLGLAASTDTQYF.

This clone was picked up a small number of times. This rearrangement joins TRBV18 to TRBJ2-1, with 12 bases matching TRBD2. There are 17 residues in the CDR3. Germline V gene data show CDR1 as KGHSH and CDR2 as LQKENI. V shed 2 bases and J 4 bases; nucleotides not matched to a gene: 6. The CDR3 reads CASSPYVTSGSYNEQFF. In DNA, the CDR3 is TGTGCCAGCTCACCATACGTGACTAGCGGGAGTTACAATGAGCAGTTCTTC.

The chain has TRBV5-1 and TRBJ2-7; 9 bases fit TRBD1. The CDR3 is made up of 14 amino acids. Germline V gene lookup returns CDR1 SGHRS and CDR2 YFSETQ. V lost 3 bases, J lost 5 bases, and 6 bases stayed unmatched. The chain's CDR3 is CASSSRDRADEQYF. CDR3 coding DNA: TGCGCCAGCAGCTCCCGGGACAGGGCAGACGAGCAGTACTTC.

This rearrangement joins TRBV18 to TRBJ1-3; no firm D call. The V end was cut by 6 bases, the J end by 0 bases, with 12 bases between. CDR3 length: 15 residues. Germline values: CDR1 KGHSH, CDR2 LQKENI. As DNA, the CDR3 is TGTGCCAGCTCCCCAGGTACAGCCTCTGGAAACACCATATATTTT. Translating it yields CASSPGTASGNTIYF. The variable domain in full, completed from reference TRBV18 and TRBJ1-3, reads NAGVMQNPRHLVRRRGQEARLRCSPMKGHSHVYWYRQLPEEGLKFMVYLQKENIIDESGMPKERFSAEFPKEGPSILRIQQVVRGDSAAYFCASSPGTASGNTIYFGEGSWLTVV.

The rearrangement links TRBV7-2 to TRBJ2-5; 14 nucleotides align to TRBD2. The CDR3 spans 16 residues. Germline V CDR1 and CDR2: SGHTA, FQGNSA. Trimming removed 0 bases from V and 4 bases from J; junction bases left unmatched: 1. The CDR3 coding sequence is TGTGCCAGCAGCTTAGCGACTAGCGGGGGGGGAGAGACCCAGTACTTC. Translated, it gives CASSLATSGGGETQYF.

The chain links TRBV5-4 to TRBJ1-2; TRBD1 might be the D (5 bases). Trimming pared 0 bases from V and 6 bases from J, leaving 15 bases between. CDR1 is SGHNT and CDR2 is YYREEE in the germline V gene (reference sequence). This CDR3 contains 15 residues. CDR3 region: CASSLDGLKGNGYTF. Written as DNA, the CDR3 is TGTGCCAGCAGCTTGGATGGGCTAAAGGGGAATGGCTACACCTTC. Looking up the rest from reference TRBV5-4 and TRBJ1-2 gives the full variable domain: ETGVTQSPTHLIKTRGQQVTLRCSSQSGHNTVSWYQQALGQGPQFIFQYYREEENGRGNFPPRFSGLQFPNYSSELNVNALELDDSALYLCASSLDGLKGNGYTFGSGTRLTVV.

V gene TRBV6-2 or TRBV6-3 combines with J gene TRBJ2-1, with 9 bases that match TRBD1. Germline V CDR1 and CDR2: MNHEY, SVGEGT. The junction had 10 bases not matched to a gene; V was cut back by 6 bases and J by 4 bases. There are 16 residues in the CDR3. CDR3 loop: CASSRGQDRGYNEQFF. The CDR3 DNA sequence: TGTGCCAGCAGCCGCGGACAGGACAGGGGATACAATGAGCAGTTCTTC.

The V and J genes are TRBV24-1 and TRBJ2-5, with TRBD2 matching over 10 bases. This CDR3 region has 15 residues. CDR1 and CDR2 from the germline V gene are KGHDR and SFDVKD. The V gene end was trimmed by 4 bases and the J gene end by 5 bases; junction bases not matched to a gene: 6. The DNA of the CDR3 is TGTGCCACCAGTGAGTCACTAGCGGGAAGGGAGACCCAGTACTTC. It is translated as CATSESLAGRETQYF.

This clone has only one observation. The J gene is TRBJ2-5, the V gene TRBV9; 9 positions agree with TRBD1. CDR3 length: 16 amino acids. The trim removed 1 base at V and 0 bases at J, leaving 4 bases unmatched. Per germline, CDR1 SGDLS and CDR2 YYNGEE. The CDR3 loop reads CASSVKTGGYQETQYF. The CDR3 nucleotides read TGTGCCAGCAGCGTAAAGACAGGGGGTTACCAAGAGACCCAGTACTTC.

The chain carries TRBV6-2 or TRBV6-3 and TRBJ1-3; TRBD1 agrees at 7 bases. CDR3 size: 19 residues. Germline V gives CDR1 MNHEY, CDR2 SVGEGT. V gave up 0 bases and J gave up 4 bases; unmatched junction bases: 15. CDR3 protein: CASSYSIVPGQSYGNTIYF. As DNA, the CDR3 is TGTGCCAGCAGTTACTCGATAGTTCCGGGACAGTCCTACGGAAACACCATATATTTT.

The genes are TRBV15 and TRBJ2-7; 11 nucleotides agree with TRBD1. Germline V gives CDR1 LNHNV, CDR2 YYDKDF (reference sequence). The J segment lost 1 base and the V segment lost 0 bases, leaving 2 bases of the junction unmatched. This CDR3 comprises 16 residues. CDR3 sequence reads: CATSREGTGGSYEQYF. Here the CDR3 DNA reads TGTGCCACCAGCAGAGAGGGGACAGGGGGATCCTACGAGCAGTACTTC.

The CDR3 protein is CAIKSKISGGNTIYF. CDR3 coding DNA: TGTGCCATCAAAAGCAAAATCTCGGGTGGAAACACCATATATTTT. The V call is TRBV10-3, the J call TRBJ1-3; D not resolved. The V and J ends lost 7 bases and 3 bases respectively, with 16 bases between them. Germline-derived CDR1 and CDR2 are ENHRY and SYGVKD. This CDR3 has 15 residues.

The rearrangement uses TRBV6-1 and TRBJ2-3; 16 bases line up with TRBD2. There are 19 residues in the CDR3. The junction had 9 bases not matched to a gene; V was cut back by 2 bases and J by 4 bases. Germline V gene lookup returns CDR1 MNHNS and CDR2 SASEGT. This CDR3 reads CASSELQGLAGGWADTQYF. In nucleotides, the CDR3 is TGTGCCAGCAGTGAACTTCAGGGACTAGCGGGAGGGTGGGCAGATACGCAGTATTTT.

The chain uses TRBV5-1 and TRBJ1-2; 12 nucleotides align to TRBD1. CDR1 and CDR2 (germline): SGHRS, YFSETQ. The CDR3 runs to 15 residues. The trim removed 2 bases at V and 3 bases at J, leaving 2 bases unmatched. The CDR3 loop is CASSLGTGGDYGYTF. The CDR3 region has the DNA TGCGCCAGCAGCTTAGGGACAGGGGGCGACTATGGCTACACCTTC.

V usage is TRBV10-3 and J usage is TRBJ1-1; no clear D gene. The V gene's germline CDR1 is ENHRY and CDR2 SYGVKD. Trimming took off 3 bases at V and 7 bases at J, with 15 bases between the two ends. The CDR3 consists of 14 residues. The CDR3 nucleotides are TGTGCCATCAGTGAACCTGGGCTCGGGGTTGAAGCTTTCTTT. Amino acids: CAISEPGLGVEAFF.

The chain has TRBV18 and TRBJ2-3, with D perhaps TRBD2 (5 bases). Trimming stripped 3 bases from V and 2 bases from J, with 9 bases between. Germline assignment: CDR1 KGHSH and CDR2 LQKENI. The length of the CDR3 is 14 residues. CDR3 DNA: TGTGCCAGCTCACCGTCCGGGGACACAGATACGCAGTATTTT. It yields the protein CASSPSGDTDTQYF.

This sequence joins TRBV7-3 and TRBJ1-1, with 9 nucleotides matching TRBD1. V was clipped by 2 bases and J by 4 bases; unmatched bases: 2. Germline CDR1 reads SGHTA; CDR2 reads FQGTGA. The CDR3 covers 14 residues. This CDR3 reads CASSLDRGGTEAFF. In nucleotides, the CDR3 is TGTGCCAGCAGCTTAGACAGGGGGGGCACTGAAGCTTTCTTT.

CDR3 DNA: TGTGCCAGCAGTGTAACAGGAAGAAATGGCTACACCTTC. It encodes CASSVTGRNGYTF. This chain links TRBV2 with TRBJ1-2; weak D call: TRBD1 (5 bases). V dropped 4 bases and J dropped 6 bases, with 12 bases sitting between them. Germline-derived CDR1 and CDR2 are SNHLY and FYNNEI. The CDR3 totals 13 residues.